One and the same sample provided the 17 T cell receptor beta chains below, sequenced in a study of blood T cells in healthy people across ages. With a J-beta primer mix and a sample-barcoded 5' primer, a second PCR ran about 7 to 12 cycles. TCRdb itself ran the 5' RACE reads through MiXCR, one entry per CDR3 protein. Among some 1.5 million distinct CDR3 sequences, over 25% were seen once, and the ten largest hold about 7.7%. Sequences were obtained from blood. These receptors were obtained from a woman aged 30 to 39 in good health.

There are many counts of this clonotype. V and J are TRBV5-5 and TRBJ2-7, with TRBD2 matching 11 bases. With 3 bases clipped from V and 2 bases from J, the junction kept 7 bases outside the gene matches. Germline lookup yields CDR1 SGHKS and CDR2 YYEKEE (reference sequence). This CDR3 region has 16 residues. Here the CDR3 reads CASSWGLAVAPYEQYF. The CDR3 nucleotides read TGTGCCAGCAGCTGGGGACTAGCGGTAGCACCCTACGAGCAGTACTTC.

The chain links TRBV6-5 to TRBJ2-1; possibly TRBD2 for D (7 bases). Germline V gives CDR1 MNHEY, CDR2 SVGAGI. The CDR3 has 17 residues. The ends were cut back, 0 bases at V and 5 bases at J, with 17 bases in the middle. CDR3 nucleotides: TGTGCCAGCAGTTACTCGGTCTGGGGGGGGCTCAACAATGAGCAGTTCTTC. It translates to CASSYSVWGGLNNEQFF.

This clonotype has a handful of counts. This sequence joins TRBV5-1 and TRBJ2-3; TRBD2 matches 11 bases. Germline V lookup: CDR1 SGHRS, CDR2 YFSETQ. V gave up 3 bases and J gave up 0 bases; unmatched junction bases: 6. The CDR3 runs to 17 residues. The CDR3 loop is CASSSTSGISSTDTQYF. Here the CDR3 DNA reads TGCGCCAGCAGCTCGACTAGCGGGATCTCTAGCACAGATACGCAGTATTTT.

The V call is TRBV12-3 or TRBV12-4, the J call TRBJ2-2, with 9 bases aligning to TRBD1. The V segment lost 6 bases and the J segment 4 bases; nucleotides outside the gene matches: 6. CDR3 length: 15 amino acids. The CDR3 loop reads CASSRGTGSTGELFF. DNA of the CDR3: TGTGCCAGCAGCCGAGGGACAGGGTCCACCGGGGAGCTGTTTTTT.

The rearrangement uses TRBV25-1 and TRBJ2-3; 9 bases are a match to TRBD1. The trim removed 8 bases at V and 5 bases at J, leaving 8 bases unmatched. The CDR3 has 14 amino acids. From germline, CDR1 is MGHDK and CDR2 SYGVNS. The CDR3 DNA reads TGTGCCAGCGCCGGGACAGGGAATTTAGATACGCAGTATTTT. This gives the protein CASAGTGNLDTQYF.

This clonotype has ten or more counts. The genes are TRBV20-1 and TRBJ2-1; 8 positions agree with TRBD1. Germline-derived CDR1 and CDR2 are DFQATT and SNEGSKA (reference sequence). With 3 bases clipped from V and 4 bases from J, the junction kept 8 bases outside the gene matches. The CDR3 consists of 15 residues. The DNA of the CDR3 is TGCAGTGCTAGGGGAACGGGACAGGCTTACAATGAGCAGTTCTTC. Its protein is CSARGTGQAYNEQFF.

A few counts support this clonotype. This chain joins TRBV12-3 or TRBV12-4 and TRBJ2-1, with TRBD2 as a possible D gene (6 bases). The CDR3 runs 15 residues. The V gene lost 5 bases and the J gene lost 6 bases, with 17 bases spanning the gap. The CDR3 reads CASSPDGLALNEQFF. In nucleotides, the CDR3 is TGTGCCAGCAGTCCAGATGGGCTAGCGCTCAATGAGCAGTTCTTC.

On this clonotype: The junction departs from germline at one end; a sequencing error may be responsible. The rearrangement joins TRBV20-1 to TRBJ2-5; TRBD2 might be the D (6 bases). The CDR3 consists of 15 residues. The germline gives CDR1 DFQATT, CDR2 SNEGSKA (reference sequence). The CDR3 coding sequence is TGCAGTACTAGAGATCCGACTAGTGGGTTGGAGACCCAGTACTTC. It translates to CSTRDPTSGLETQYF.

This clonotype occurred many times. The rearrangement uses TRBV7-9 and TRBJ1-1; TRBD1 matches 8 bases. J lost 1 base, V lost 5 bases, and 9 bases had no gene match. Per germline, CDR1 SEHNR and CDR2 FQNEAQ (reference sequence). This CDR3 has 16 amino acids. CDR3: CASSPQGQGKNTEAFF. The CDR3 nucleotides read TGTGCCAGCAGCCCCCAAGGACAGGGAAAGAACACTGAAGCTTTCTTT.

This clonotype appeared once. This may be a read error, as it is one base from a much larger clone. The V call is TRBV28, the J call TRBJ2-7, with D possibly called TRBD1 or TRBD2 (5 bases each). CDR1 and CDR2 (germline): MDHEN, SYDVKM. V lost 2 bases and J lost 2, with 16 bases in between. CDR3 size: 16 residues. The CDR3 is CASSLNGAGSAYEQYF. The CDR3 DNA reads TGTGCCAGCAGTTTAAACGGGGCAGGGAGTGCCTACGAGCAGTACTTC. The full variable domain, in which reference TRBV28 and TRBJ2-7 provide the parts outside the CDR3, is DVKVTQSSRYLVKRTGEKVFLECVQDMDHENMFWYRQDPGLGLRLIYFSYDVKMKEKGDIPEGYSVSREKKERFSLILESASTNQTSMYLCASSLNGAGSAYEQYFGPGTRLTVT.

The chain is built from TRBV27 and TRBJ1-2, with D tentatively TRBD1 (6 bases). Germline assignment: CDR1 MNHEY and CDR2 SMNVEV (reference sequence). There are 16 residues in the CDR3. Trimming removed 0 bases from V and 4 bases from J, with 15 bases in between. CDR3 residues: CASSLSGGGGLYGYTF. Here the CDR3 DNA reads TGTGCCAGCAGTTTATCGGGAGGGGGAGGACTCTATGGCTACACCTTC.

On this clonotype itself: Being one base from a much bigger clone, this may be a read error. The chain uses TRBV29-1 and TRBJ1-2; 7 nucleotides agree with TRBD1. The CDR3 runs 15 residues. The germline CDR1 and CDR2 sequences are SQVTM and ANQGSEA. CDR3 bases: TGCAGCGTTGAAGTGTTGGAGGACAGGAACTGTGGCTACACCTTC. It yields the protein CSVEVLEDRNCGYTF.

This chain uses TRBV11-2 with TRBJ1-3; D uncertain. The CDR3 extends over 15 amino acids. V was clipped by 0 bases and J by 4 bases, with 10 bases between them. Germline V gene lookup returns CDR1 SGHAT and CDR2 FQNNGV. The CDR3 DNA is TGTGCCAGCAGCTTAGAAACGGTCATCGGAAACACCATATATTTT. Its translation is CASSLETVIGNTIYF.

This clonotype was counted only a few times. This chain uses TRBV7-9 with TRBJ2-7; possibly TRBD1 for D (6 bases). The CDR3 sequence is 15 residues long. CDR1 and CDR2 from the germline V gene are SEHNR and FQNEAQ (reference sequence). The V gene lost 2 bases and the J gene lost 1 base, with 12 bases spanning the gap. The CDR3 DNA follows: TGTGCCAGCAGCTTAATGACAGGCTTATCCTACGAGCAGTACTTC. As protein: CASSLMTGLSYEQYF.

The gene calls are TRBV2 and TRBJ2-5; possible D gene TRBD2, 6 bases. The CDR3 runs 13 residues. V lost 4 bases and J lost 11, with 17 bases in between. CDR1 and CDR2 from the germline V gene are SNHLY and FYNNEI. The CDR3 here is CASSGGVVNEQYF. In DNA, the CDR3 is TGTGCCAGCAGTGGGGGGGTCGTCAATGAGCAGTACTTC.

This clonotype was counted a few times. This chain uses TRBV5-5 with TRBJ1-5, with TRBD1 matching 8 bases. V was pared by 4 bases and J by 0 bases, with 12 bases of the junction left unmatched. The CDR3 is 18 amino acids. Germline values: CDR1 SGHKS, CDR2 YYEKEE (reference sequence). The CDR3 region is CASSPGTGYLYSNQPQHF. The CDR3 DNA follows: TGTGCCAGCAGCCCCGGGACAGGTTACCTTTATAGCAATCAGCCCCAGCATTTT.

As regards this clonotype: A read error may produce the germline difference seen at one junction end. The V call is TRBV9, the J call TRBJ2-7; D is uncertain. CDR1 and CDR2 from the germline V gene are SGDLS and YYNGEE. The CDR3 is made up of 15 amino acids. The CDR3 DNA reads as TGTGCCAGCAGCGTAGAAGCGTTGAGCTCCTACGAGCAGCACTTC. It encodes CASSVEALSSYEQHF.